This TCR beta chain derives from a study of cytomegalovirus exposure and HLA in healthy donors. The study's findings and limits: As immune exposure information, only CMV serostatus was available.

The PCR had 60 Vbeta and 13 Jbeta primers. Data came from immunoSEQ multiplex PCR; TCRdb stores just in-frame clones and leaves some out. The data show roughly 250,000 clones, about 80% seen once. The CDR3 runs to 16 residues. Germline V gene lookup returns CDR1 LGHNA and CDR2 YNFKEQ. The J segment lost 7 bases and the V segment lost 2 bases, leaving 9 bases of the junction unmatched. A word on this clone: Its antigen is currently unknown.

This receptor was identified in a girl under 10 years old in good health and CMV-seronegative. The J gene is TRBJ1-3, the V gene TRBV4-2, with TRBD1 matching 9 bases. Source material: PBMCs. CDR3 amino acids: CASSQPHRGPWNTIYF. CDR3 coding DNA: TGTGCCAGCAGCCAACCCCACAGGGGGCCCTGGAACACCATATATTTT.